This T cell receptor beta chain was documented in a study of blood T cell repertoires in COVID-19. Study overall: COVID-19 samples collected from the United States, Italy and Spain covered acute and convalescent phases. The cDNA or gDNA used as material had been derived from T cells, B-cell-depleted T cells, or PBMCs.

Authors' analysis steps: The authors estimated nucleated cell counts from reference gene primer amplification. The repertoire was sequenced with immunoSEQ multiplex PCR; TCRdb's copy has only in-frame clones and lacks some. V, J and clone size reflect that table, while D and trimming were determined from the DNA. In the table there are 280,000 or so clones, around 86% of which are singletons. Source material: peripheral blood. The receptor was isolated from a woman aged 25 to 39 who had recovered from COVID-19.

The CDR3 loop is CASNSSPVEKLFF. The CDR3 nucleotides are TGTGCCAGCAACTCAAGTCCGGTCGAAAAACTGTTTTTT. The chain uses TRBV5-5 and TRBJ1-4; D gene unclear. The CDR3 consists of 13 residues. V was trimmed by 6 bases and J by 8 bases, leaving 14 bases between them. Germline V gives CDR1 SGHKS, CDR2 YYEKEE (reference sequence).